This T cell receptor beta chain was documented in a study of T-cell reconstitution after alpha-beta-depleted transplantation in children. This clonotype has a count of ten or more. Its antigen is still unknown. Whole-study findings and limits: Where alpha-beta T cells came from about two months after transplant was reportedly several hundred expanded graft clones.

Unique molecular identifiers were used in preparing the TCRbeta library. TCRdb redid the calling of the PCR reads with MiXCR, one entry per CDR3 protein. The top ten hold 43% of the sample, which has about 220,000 distinct CDR3 sequences, about 15% seen once. CDR1 LNHDA and CDR2 SQIVND come from the germline V gene (reference sequence). The CDR3 spans 11 residues. The V gene lost 7 bases and the J gene lost 3 bases, with 6 bases spanning the gap. The chain is built from TRBV19 and TRBJ1-1; TRBD1 is a possible D gene (5 bases). Sequencing used PBMCs, mostly from graft donor cells, obtained 360 days after TCRalphabeta/CD19-depleted stem cell transplant. This TCR derives from a male patient aged 2 to 10 who had a stem cell transplant for acute lymphoblastic leukemia, so the T cells may come from the graft donor. The CDR3 sequence is CASTGYTEAFF. The DNA of the CDR3 is TGTGCCAGTACAGGGTACACTGAAGCTTTCTTT.